These T cell receptor beta chains were read from a single sample in a study of control samples from healthy donors and cancer patients. Profiling relied on immunoSEQ multiplex PCR, and the TCRdb table lists in-frame clones only, not all of them. The sample consists of tens of thousands of clones, approximately 90% of them appearing once. The sequenced sample consisted of PBMCs. The receptor set was obtained from a man between 40 and 49 years old with colorectal cancer. The CDR3 runs from the conserved cysteine through the conserved F or W. The order of the fields is V gene, clone size, J gene, D gene, CDR3 DNA, CDR3 protein. A D gene is named only where the DNA matches it firmly. Only some rows state a clone size, as once, few, many or a class for expanded clones.

V gene: TRBV7-8; clone size: -; J gene: TRBJ2-5; D gene: -; CDR3 DNA: TGTGCCAGCAGCGCACAATGGCAGGCAGGCCGGGGGATGGGGATTGTGTACTTC; CDR3 protein: CASSAQWQAGRGMGIVYF
V gene: TRBV28; clone size: -; J gene: TRBJ1-5; D gene: -; CDR3 DNA: TGTGCCAGCAGTTTAAGTCCAGGATTGGGATCAATCGATCAGCCCCAGCATTTT; CDR3 protein: CASSLSPGLGSIDQPQHF
V gene: TRBV19; clone size: -; J gene: TRBJ2-3; D gene: -; CDR3 DNA: TGTGCCAGTAGTCAAGGGAGCATGGGTACAGATACGCAGTATTTT; CDR3 protein: CASSQGSMGTDTQYF
V gene: TRBV6-5; clone size: -; J gene: TRBJ2-3; D gene: TRBD1; CDR3 DNA: TGTGCCAGCAGAAAACAGGGGGCCGGGACAGATACGCAGTATTTT; CDR3 protein: CASRKQGAGTDTQYF
V gene: TRBV5-1; clone size: -; J gene: TRBJ2-3; D gene: TRBD2; CDR3 DNA: TGCGCCAGCAGCTTGGCGCTAGCGGAAACAGATACGCAGTATTTT; CDR3 protein: CASSLALAETDTQYF
V gene: TRBV6-5; clone size: -; J gene: TRBJ2-5; D gene: -; CDR3 DNA: TGTGCCAGCAGACCCCCCCAGGGAGGGACCCAGTACTTC; CDR3 protein: CASRPPQGGTQYF
V gene: TRBV28; clone size: -; J gene: TRBJ2-1; D gene: -; CDR3 DNA: TGTGCCAGCATCCCAGGACAGCCACCAGTCTCCTACAATGAGCAGTTCTTC; CDR3 protein: CASIPGQPPVSYNEQFF
V gene: TRBV10-3; clone size: -; J gene: TRBJ1-1; D gene: -; CDR3 DNA: TGTGCCATCAGTGAATCATCGAACACTGAAGCTTTCTTT; CDR3 protein: CAISESSNTEAFF
V gene: TRBV5-1; clone size: -; J gene: TRBJ1-4; D gene: TRBD1; CDR3 DNA: TGCGCCAGCAGCCCACAGGGGAGTGGACTGTTTTTT; CDR3 protein: CASSPQGSGLFF
V gene: TRBV15; clone size: few; J gene: TRBJ1-1; D gene: TRBD1; CDR3 DNA: TGTGCCACCAGCAGGGACAGGTTGAACACTGAAGCTTTCTTT; CDR3 protein: CATSRDRLNTEAFF
V gene: TRBV19; clone size: -; J gene: TRBJ2-6; D gene: TRBD2; CDR3 DNA: TGTGCCAGTAGTATCCTAGCGGGAGCGGTATCTGGGGCCAACGTCCTGACTTTC; CDR3 protein: CASSILAGAVSGANVLTF
V gene: TRBV7-6; clone size: -; J gene: TRBJ2-2; D gene: -; CDR3 DNA: TGTGCCAGCAGCTTGGTGGACTCCACCACCGGGGAGCTGTTTTTT; CDR3 protein: CASSLVDSTTGELFF
V gene: TRBV27; clone size: -; J gene: TRBJ2-5; D gene: -; CDR3 DNA: TGTGCCAGCAGTGCCGGACACCGAGAGACCCAGTACTTC; CDR3 protein: CASSAGHRETQYF
V gene: TRBV4-1; clone size: -; J gene: TRBJ2-7; D gene: TRBD1; CDR3 DNA: TGCGCCAGCAGCCCTCCGGACAGGGGAGGTGAGCAGTACTTC; CDR3 protein: CASSPPDRGGEQYF
V gene: TRBV6-5; clone size: -; J gene: TRBJ1-1; D gene: -; CDR3 DNA: TGTGCCAGCAGGTATGACGGAGCCGTTAACACTGAAGCTTTCTTT; CDR3 protein: CASRYDGAVNTEAFF
V gene: TRBV5-5; clone size: -; J gene: TRBJ1-5; D gene: -; CDR3 DNA: TGTGCCAGCAGTCCGACAGAGAGTAATCAGCCCCAGCATTTT; CDR3 protein: CASSPTESNQPQHF
V gene: TRBV3-1/TRBV3-2; clone size: once; J gene: TRBJ1-1; D gene: -; CDR3 DNA: TGTGCCAGCAGCCCCTTCAGGGACACTGAAGCTTTCTTT; CDR3 protein: CASSPFRDTEAFF
V gene: TRBV24-1; clone size: -; J gene: TRBJ1-2; D gene: -; CDR3 DNA: TGTGCCACCAGGTCCCCGTCTTATCGCTACACCTTC; CDR3 protein: CATRSPSYRYTF
V gene: TRBV7-2; clone size: once; J gene: TRBJ1-2; D gene: -; CDR3 DNA: TGTGCCAGCAGCTTAGCAGACGGTTCTAAGGGCTACACCTTC; CDR3 protein: CASSLADGSKGYTF
V gene: TRBV4-3; clone size: -; J gene: TRBJ2-7; D gene: -; CDR3 DNA: TGCGCCAGCAGCCGATTTTGGGGGGTCGGGGGAGAGCAGTACTTC; CDR3 protein: CASSRFWGVGGEQYF
V gene: TRBV25-1; clone size: -; J gene: TRBJ2-1; D gene: TRBD2; CDR3 DNA: TGTGCCAGCAGTGGGCGGGACTACAACTACAATGAGCAGTTCTTC; CDR3 protein: CASSGRDYNYNEQFF
V gene: TRBV18; clone size: -; J gene: TRBJ1-1; D gene: -; CDR3 DNA: TGTGCCAGCTCAGTTTCCGTATCATACATGAACACTGAAGCTTTCTTT; CDR3 protein: CASSVSVSYMNTEAFF
V gene: TRBV27; clone size: -; J gene: TRBJ2-7; D gene: TRBD2; CDR3 DNA: TGTGCCAGCAGTTCTAACGGGGGAGGGCCGGGCGAGCAGTACTTC; CDR3 protein: CASSSNGGGPGEQYF
V gene: TRBV28; clone size: -; J gene: TRBJ2-2; D gene: -; CDR3 DNA: TGTGCCAGCAGTCAGGGGGGGGAGCACACCGGGGAGCTGTTTTTT; CDR3 protein: CASSQGGEHTGELFF
V gene: TRBV4-1; clone size: -; J gene: TRBJ2-7; D gene: TRBD2; CDR3 DNA: TGCGCCAGCAGCCAAGCGACCGACCAGCGGGGGAACTACGAGCAGTACTTC; CDR3 protein: CASSQATDQRGNYEQYF
V gene: TRBV4-3; clone size: -; J gene: TRBJ1-6; D gene: -; CDR3 DNA: TGCGCCAGCAGTCGAGGAGAGTCCTATAATTCACCCCTCCACTTT; CDR3 protein: CASSRGESYNSPLHF
V gene: TRBV12-5; clone size: -; J gene: TRBJ2-7; D gene: TRBD2; CDR3 DNA: TGTGCTAGTGGTTTGATTCCGGCTAGCGGTTGGGCCGAGCAGTACTTC; CDR3 protein: CASGLIPASGWAEQYF
V gene: TRBV12-3/TRBV12-4; clone size: -; J gene: TRBJ2-1; D gene: TRBD2; CDR3 DNA: TGTGCCAGCGGGACTAGCGGGAGTAATGAGCAGTTCTTC; CDR3 protein: CASGTSGSNEQFF
V gene: TRBV2; clone size: -; J gene: TRBJ1-2; D gene: -; CDR3 DNA: TGTGCCAGCAGTGGTTTCAAAAGGGGAGGCTATGGCTACACCTTC; CDR3 protein: CASSGFKRGGYGYTF
V gene: TRBV5-6; clone size: -; J gene: TRBJ2-7; D gene: -; CDR3 DNA: TGTGCCAGCAGCTTGATTAGCGTCAGAGCGGCAAGCTCCTACGAGCAGTACTTC; CDR3 protein: CASSLISVRAASSYEQYF
V gene: TRBV7-9; clone size: -; J gene: TRBJ2-7; D gene: TRBD2; CDR3 DNA: TGTGCCAGCAGCTTAGTCGGGGGGTTAACCTACGAGCAGTACTTC; CDR3 protein: CASSLVGGLTYEQYF
V gene: TRBV18; clone size: -; J gene: TRBJ2-2; D gene: -; CDR3 DNA: TGTGCCAGCTCACCACCGGTTCTTTTTACTACCTTAGCGAACACCGGGGAGCTGTTTTTT; CDR3 protein: CASSPPVLFTTLANTGELFF
V gene: TRBV2; clone size: -; J gene: TRBJ2-3; D gene: -; CDR3 DNA: TGTGCCAGCAGTGCGGGGAGTCCCACAGATACGCAGTATTTT; CDR3 protein: CASSAGSPTDTQYF
V gene: TRBV2; clone size: few; J gene: TRBJ1-1; D gene: -; CDR3 DNA: TGTGCCAGCAAGCCGGATCCGAACACTGAAGCTTTCTTT; CDR3 protein: CASKPDPNTEAFF
V gene: TRBV27; clone size: -; J gene: TRBJ2-7; D gene: -; CDR3 DNA: TGTGCCAGCAGTCCCCGACCGGGGGAGCAGTACTTC; CDR3 protein: CASSPRPGEQYF
V gene: TRBV29-1; clone size: -; J gene: TRBJ2-2; D gene: -; CDR3 DNA: TGCAGCGTGGGGCTTCTCGGTCACACCGGGGAGCTGTTTTTT; CDR3 protein: CSVGLLGHTGELFF
V gene: TRBV5-6; clone size: -; J gene: TRBJ2-5; D gene: -; CDR3 DNA: TGTGCCAGCAGCTTGGCCAGAGACTTAATACAAGAGACCCAGTACTTC; CDR3 protein: CASSLARDLIQETQYF